This T cell receptor (beta chain) was profiled in a study of T cells after yellow fever vaccination. Study-level points and caveats: By day 5 rather than day 15, the secondary response had peaked, though it was weaker.

This clonotype appeared a few times. Its target is not known. The CDR3 consists of 15 residues. V was trimmed by 4 bases and J by 0 bases, leaving 11 bases between them. The germline V gene encodes CDR1 SGDLS and CDR2 YYNGEE. The study made its TCR cDNA through 5'RACE template switching. That step introduced a universal primer site along with UMIs. TCRdb itself ran the 5' RACE reads through MiXCR, one entry per CDR3 protein. The table includes roughly 180,000 distinct CDR3 sequences, roughly 6.2% detected once. The TCR sequence derives from a man between 18 and 35 years old who received the YFV17D yellow fever vaccine. This chain uses TRBV9 with TRBJ1-3; tentative D call: TRBD1 (5 bases). Material: CD4+ T cells sorted from PBMCs, obtained on the day of the first yellow fever vaccination. The CDR3 coding sequence is TGTGCCAGCAGCCGCGGGGACGGCTCTGGAAACACCATATATTTT. This gives the protein CASSRGDGSGNTIYF.